Ten or more counts support the clone carrying this T cell receptor (beta chain). The target antigen is unknown. The sample is drawn from a study of response to subunit inactivated influenza vaccine. TCRdb re-analysed the RT-PCR reads in MiXCR, keeping a single row per CDR3 protein. The sample carries 430,000 or so distinct CDR3 sequences, roughly 9.8% recorded once. Whole-study results and caveats: The study's authors posited that every seasonal influenza vaccination enlists few new T cells.

The CDR3 covers 14 residues. J was trimmed by 4 bases and V by 5 bases; bases with no gene match: 7. Sequenced material: PBMCs from blood, taken about 40 days after vaccination. This chain joins TRBV12-3 or TRBV12-4 and TRBJ2-7; 8 bases match TRBD1. The receptor's source is a man over 45 who received an inactivated influenza vaccine. The CDR3 DNA reads TGTGCCAGCAGTCGGGGACAGGTCGGGTACGAGCAGTACTTC. Protein product: CASSRGQVGYEQYF.